The next 23 T cell receptor beta chains were all read from a single sample in a study of human T cells and chemical hapten exposure. TCRdb reanalysed the RACE reads using MiXCR and keeps one entry per CDR3 protein. Here the sample spans some 300,000 distinct CDR3 sequences, 5.5% being singletons. The time point: pre-sensitization, week 0. Regarding treatment: therapeutic diphenylcyclopropenone sensitization with weekly scalp DPC. The source was whole blood, collected in connection with sensitization to the hapten diphenylcyclopropenone (DPC). The receptor set was obtained from a young woman with alopecia areata. Some clones in this sample may be carry-over from other donors' samples.

This clonotype has at least ten counts. This rearrangement joins TRBV7-2 to TRBJ1-2, with TRBD1 matching over 10 bases. Germline CDR1 and CDR2: SGHTA and FQGNSA. Trimming removed 1 base from V and 7 bases from J; junction bases left unmatched: 9. This CDR3 spans 16 amino acids. Here the CDR3 DNA reads TGTGCCAGCAGCTTAGTAAGGAGACAGGGGGCTTTTGGCTACACCTTC. Its protein product is CASSLVRRQGAFGYTF.

This clonotype was found many times. This chain joins TRBV7-2 and TRBJ2-6; possible D gene TRBD2, 5 bases. This CDR3 has 16 residues. Trimming cost V 4 bases and J 4 bases, with 14 bases left between them. Germline-derived CDR1 and CDR2 are SGHTA and FQGNSA. The DNA of the CDR3 is TGTGCCAGCAGCTCAAGCGGCAGCCGAGGGGCCAACGTCCTGACTTTC. Its protein product is CASSSSGSRGANVLTF.

This clonotype showed up many times. The chain joins TRBV6-4 to TRBJ2-3; 7 nucleotides align to TRBD2. This CDR3 is built from 15 residues. The V and J ends lost 3 bases and 1 base, in that order; junction bases with no gene match: 4. The germline V gene encodes CDR1 MRHNA and CDR2 SNTAGT. The CDR3 coding sequence is TGTGCCAGCAGTGAGACGGCGGGGGGCACAGATACGCAGTATTTT. Translating gives CASSETAGGTDTQYF.

This chain connects TRBV28 to TRBJ1-4; no clear D. Trimming removed 4 bases at V and 0 bases at J, with 6 bases between. This CDR3 spans 14 amino acids. Germline V gives CDR1 MDHEN, CDR2 SYDVKM. This chain's CDR3 is CASSSGPTNEKLFF. CDR3 nucleotide sequence: TGTGCCAGCAGTTCCGGGCCAACTAATGAAAAACTGTTTTTT. The full variable domain, its missing parts supplied by reference TRBV28 and TRBJ1-4, is DVKVTQSSRYLVKRTGEKVFLECVQDMDHENMFWYRQDPGLGLRLIYFSYDVKMKEKGDIPEGYSVSREKKERFSLILESASTNQTSMYLCASSSGPTNEKLFFGSGTQLSVL.

This clonotype has ten or more counts. The chain links TRBV7-9 to TRBJ2-4, with 8 bases lining up with TRBD2. Germline V CDR1 and CDR2: SEHNR, FQNEAQ (reference sequence). This CDR3 has 14 amino acids. The trim removed 5 bases at V and 5 bases at J, leaving 5 bases unmatched. Here the CDR3 reads CASSGAGAENIQYF. The CDR3 bases are TGTGCCAGCAGCGGAGCGGGGGCGGAAAACATTCAGTACTTC. Full variable domain (rest looked up from reference TRBV7-9 and TRBJ2-4): DTGVSQNPRHKITKRGQNVTFRCDPISEHNRLYWYRQTLGQGPEFLTYFQNEAQLEKSRLLSDRFSAERPKGSFSTLEIQRTEQGDSAMYLCASSGAGAENIQYFGAGTRLSVL.

The table lists this clonotype with many counts. The chain employs TRBV2 and TRBJ1-3, with no clear D. Germline assignment: CDR1 SNHLY and CDR2 FYNNEI. V lost 5 bases and J lost 0, with 11 bases in between. This CDR3 has 15 amino acids. The CDR3 spells CASSPGRSSGNTIYF. Written as DNA, the CDR3 is TGTGCCAGCAGTCCAGGTAGATCCTCTGGAAACACCATATATTTT.

CDR3 residues: CASSHGDRVQETQYF. The CDR3 DNA reads as TGCGCCAGCAGCCATGGGGACAGGGTGCAAGAGACCCAGTACTTC. This chain links TRBV4-1 with TRBJ2-5; 9 nucleotides match TRBD1. The CDR3 has 15 residues. Per the germline V gene, CDR1 is MGHRA and CDR2 is YSYEKL. Losses at the gene ends were 3 bases for V and 2 bases for J; bases not matched to a gene: 4.

This clonotype appeared many times. The gene calls are TRBV7-2 and TRBJ2-5; no clear D gene. V was pared by 1 base and J by 3 bases, with 12 bases between. The CDR3 spans 15 residues. Germline CDR1 and CDR2: SGHTA and FQGNSA. The CDR3: CASSLVWGLEETQYF. Written as DNA, the CDR3 is TGTGCCAGCAGCTTAGTCTGGGGTCTGGAAGAGACCCAGTACTTC. The complete variable domain, with remaining parts taken from reference TRBV7-2 and TRBJ2-5, reads GAGVSQSPSNKVTEKGKDVELRCDPISGHTALYWYRQSLGQGLEFLIYFQGNSAPDKSGLPSDRFSAERTGGSVSTLTIQRTQQEDSAVYLCASSLVWGLEETQYFGPGTRLLVL.

The sample holds many counts of this clonotype. V gene TRBV4-1 combines with J gene TRBJ1-6; D remains unclear. From germline, CDR1 is MGHRA and CDR2 YSYEKL. The CDR3 consists of 18 residues. V shed 0 bases and J shed 0 bases, with 12 bases lying between them. CDR3 bases: TGCGCCAGCAGCCAAGACGGCGGGCCTAGCTCCTATAATTCACCCCTCCACTTT. It specifies CASSQDGGPSSYNSPLHF.

This clonotype was counted at least ten times. The CDR3 bases are TGTGCCAGCAGTGACGGAGCTAGCGGGGGGTCCTCAGATACGCAGTATTTT. Translation: CASSDGASGGSSDTQYF. The chain couples TRBV6-4 to TRBJ2-3; TRBD2 agrees at 11 bases. Trimming took 2 bases from V and 4 from J; bases not matched to a gene: 8. The CDR3 runs to 17 residues. Germline CDR1 and CDR2: MRHNA and SNTAGT.

This clonotype occurred many times. This chain connects TRBV6-5 to TRBJ1-1; D possibly corresponds to TRBD1 (6 bases). Trimming removed 8 bases at V and 0 bases at J, with 16 bases between. In germline, CDR1 is MNHEY, CDR2 SVGAGI. This CDR3 is built from 15 residues. In DNA form, the CDR3 reads TGTGCCAGCGGGGGGCCTCTAACCATGAACACTGAAGCTTTCTTT. It translates to CASGGPLTMNTEAFF.

This clonotype was seen more than once but under ten times. V and J are TRBV15 and TRBJ1-3; D is unclear. V gave up 0 bases and J gave up 6 bases, with 9 bases separating them. The CDR3 has 14 residues. Per the germline V gene, CDR1 is LNHNV and CDR2 is YYDKDF (reference sequence). CDR3: CATSRDQRINTIYF. The CDR3 nucleotides read TGTGCCACCAGCAGAGATCAGCGGATAAACACCATATATTTT.

This clonotype was recorded at least ten times. The V gene is TRBV28, the J gene TRBJ1-5; D not resolved. The length of the CDR3 is 13 residues. CDR1 is MDHEN and CDR2 is SYDVKM in the germline V gene. V was cut by 6 bases and J by 4 bases, with 10 bases left in between. CDR3 loop: CASRARSNQPQHF. The CDR3, as DNA: TGTGCCAGCAGAGCTAGGAGTAATCAGCCCCAGCATTTT.

This clonotype was observed at least ten times. The chain combines TRBV6-5 with TRBJ2-3; 8 bases map to TRBD2. The CDR3 loop spans 17 amino acids. CDR1 and CDR2 (germline): MNHEY, SVGAGI. Germline trimming cut 2 bases from V and 2 bases from J; bases unmatched to any gene: 9. This CDR3 reads CASSYPGTSGVTDTQYF. CDR3 DNA sequence: TGTGCCAGCAGTTACCCAGGAACTAGCGGAGTCACAGATACGCAGTATTTT.

This clonotype was counted ten times or more. The chain employs TRBV7-2 and TRBJ1-5; D call uncertain. The V gene's germline CDR1 is SGHTA and CDR2 FQGNSA. The length of the CDR3 is 14 residues. The V end lost 2 bases, the J end lost 5 bases, and 10 bases lay between the germline ends. CDR3 sequence: CASSLFKGDQPQHF. The DNA for the CDR3 is TGTGCCAGCAGCTTATTCAAAGGAGATCAGCCCCAGCATTTT.

This clonotype was found many times. This chain uses TRBV12-3 or TRBV12-4 with TRBJ1-1, with a possible D match to TRBD1 (5 bases). The CDR3 has 11 amino acids. Trimming pared 10 bases from V and 6 bases from J, leaving 12 bases between. CDR3 residues: CANTAGAEAFF. CDR3 sequence (DNA): TGTGCCAACACAGCGGGGGCTGAAGCTTTCTTT.

In this sample, this clonotype turned up a few times. This chain uses TRBV10-3 with TRBJ1-3; perhaps TRBD1 as D (5 bases). Germline V lookup: CDR1 ENHRY, CDR2 SYGVKD. This CDR3 spans 12 amino acids. The CDR3 sequence: CSATDAGNTIYF. In DNA, the CDR3 is TGTTCGGCGACAGACGCTGGAAACACCATATATTTT.

This clonotype was recorded many times. This chain joins TRBV28 and TRBJ1-6; possible D gene TRBD1, 6 bases. Trimming removed 5 bases at V and 5 bases at J, with 13 bases between. The CDR3 extends over 15 amino acids. Germline values: CDR1 MDHEN, CDR2 SYDVKM. In nucleotides, the CDR3 is TGTGCCAGCAGTCGAGGAGGACAGAATAATTCACCCCTCCACTTT. Translating it yields CASSRGGQNNSPLHF.

The gene calls are TRBV20-1 and TRBJ2-2; 7 nucleotides agree with TRBD1. Germline V gives CDR1 DFQATT, CDR2 SNEGSKA (reference sequence). Trimming took 2 bases from V and 7 from J; bases not matched to a gene: 4. CDR3 length: 13 residues. CDR3 sequence reads: CSARQGDGGELFF. CDR3 coding DNA: TGCAGTGCTAGACAGGGGGATGGCGGGGAGCTGTTTTTT.

The chain links TRBV7-9 to TRBJ2-7; 7 bases are shared with TRBD2. V lost 6 bases and J lost 6; bases outside the gene matches: 8. Germline CDR1 SEHNR, CDR2 FQNEAQ (reference sequence). This CDR3 region has 13 residues. The CDR3 sequence: CASSSPGGAEQYF. In DNA form, the CDR3 reads TGTGCCAGCAGTTCCCCGGGGGGTGCCGAGCAGTACTTC.

In its sample, this clonotype was seen many times. The chain links TRBV24-1 to TRBJ1-1; the D is unclear. V shed 5 bases and J shed 1 base, with 4 bases lying between them. CDR3 length: 12 amino acids. CDR1 is KGHDR and CDR2 is SFDVKD in the germline V gene. The CDR3: CATSGPNTEAFF. In DNA form, the CDR3 reads TGTGCCACCAGTGGCCCGAACACTGAAGCTTTCTTT.

This clonotype showed up many times. Compared with germline, one end of the junction differs, possibly owing to a read error. V usage is TRBV7-9 and J usage is TRBJ2-1; 8 positions agree with TRBD2. The CDR3 is made up of 15 amino acids. CDR1 and CDR2 from the germline V gene are SEHNR and FQNEAQ (reference sequence). The CDR3 DNA reads as TGTGCCAGCAGCTTAGGCGGGGGGCCCTATAATGAGCAGTTCTTC. This gives the protein CASSLGGGPYNEQFF.

V and J are TRBV10-3 and TRBJ1-1; 7 bases match TRBD1. The CDR3 spans 13 residues. From germline, CDR1 is ENHRY and CDR2 SYGVKD. V dropped 3 bases and J dropped 3; count of bases not matched to a gene: 1. CDR3 nucleotide sequence: TGTGCCATCAGTGAAGGACAGGACACTGAAGCTTTCTTT. Translated, it gives CAISEGQDTEAFF.